One and the same sample provided the 19 T cell receptor beta chains below, sequenced in a study of cytomegalovirus exposure and HLA in healthy donors. The PCR was carried out with 60 Vbeta primers and 13 Jbeta primers. Clones were sequenced by immunoSEQ multiplex PCR, and TCRdb holds only the in-frame ones, with some missing. This table holds 150,000 to 200,000 clones, more than 70% found once. The sample taken for sequencing was PBMCs. These receptors came from a girl between 5 and 17 years old in good health and CMV-seronegative.

The chain couples TRBV27 to TRBJ1-2, with D tentatively TRBD1 (6 bases). The ends were cut back, 5 bases at V and 2 bases at J, with 15 bases in the middle. This CDR3 has 15 amino acids. Germline assignment: CDR1 MNHEY and CDR2 SMNVEV (reference sequence). CDR3 sequence (DNA): TGTGCCAGCAGTCCGACTTGGACAGAGAACTATGGCTACACCTTC. Its translation: CASSPTWTENYGYTF.

The chain carries TRBV6-5 and TRBJ1-1; D possibly corresponds to TRBD1 (5 bases). The CDR3 totals 13 residues. Germline CDR1 MNHEY, CDR2 SVGAGI. The V end was cut by 2 bases, the J end by 1 base, with 5 bases between. The CDR3 region is CASSYTGNTEAFF. The CDR3, as DNA: TGTGCCAGCAGTTACACAGGGAACACTGAAGCTTTCTTT.

This clone was seen only once. This rearrangement joins TRBV6-5 to TRBJ2-3, with 10 bases fitting TRBD2. The CDR3 covers 15 residues. In germline, CDR1 is MNHEY, CDR2 SVGAGI. J was trimmed by 5 bases and V by 6 bases; bases with no gene match: 8. The CDR3 coding sequence is TGTGCCAGCAGACAAGCGGGGGGGCATGTAGATACGCAGTATTTT. It specifies CASRQAGGHVDTQYF.

The chain links TRBV27 to TRBJ2-7, with 9 bases that match TRBD1. The germline V gene has CDR1 MNHEY and CDR2 SMNVEV (reference sequence). Trimming removed 6 bases from V and 2 bases from J; junction bases left unmatched: 2. The CDR3 loop spans 13 amino acids. CDR3 bases: TGTGCCAGCAGGGACAGGGGACCCTACGAGCAGTACTTC. Translated, it gives CASRDRGPYEQYF.

This chain links TRBV6-6 with TRBJ1-1; weak D call: TRBD1 (5 bases). V shed 5 bases and J shed 4 bases, with 14 bases lying between them. Germline lookup yields CDR1 MNHNY and CDR2 SVGAGI (reference sequence). This CDR3 has 14 amino acids. DNA of the CDR3: TGTGCCAGCAGTCAACCCGACGGGGGCACTGAAGCTTTCTTT. Protein sequence: CASSQPDGGTEAFF.

This chain links TRBV7-2 with TRBJ2-3; tentative D call: TRBD2 (5 bases). The germline gives CDR1 SGHTA, CDR2 FQGNSA. The CDR3 consists of 16 residues. V lost 5 bases and J lost 5, with 20 bases in between. CDR3 region: CASSLHNFLAGDTQYF. The CDR3 DNA reads TGTGCCAGCAGCCTACATAATTTCCTAGCAGGAGATACGCAGTATTTT.

The rearrangement uses TRBV2 and TRBJ2-3; D ambiguous. The CDR3 loop spans 15 amino acids. CDR1 and CDR2 from the germline V gene are SNHLY and FYNNEI. The V end lost 1 base, the J end lost 4 bases, and 12 bases lay between the germline ends. CDR3 DNA sequence: TGTGCCAGCAGTGAAGGTGTGGTGCTAGCAGATACGCAGTATTTT. This encodes CASSEGVVLADTQYF.

Remarks on this clone: At one boundary the junction diverges from the germline segment, which might be a read error. The chain uses TRBV6-1 and TRBJ1-4, with TRBD1 as a possible D gene (6 bases). Germline values: CDR1 MNHNS, CDR2 SASEGT. This CDR3 comprises 13 residues. DNA for the CDR3: TGTGCCAGCAAGGACAGAGGAAATGGAAAACTGTTTTTT. Encoded protein: CASKDRGNGKLFF.

The CDR3 region has the DNA TGTGCCAGCAGCCCTCGGGCCCTCAGGGGGGAGCAGTTCTTC. Translation: CASSPRALRGEQFF. V gene TRBV7-3 combines with J gene TRBJ2-1; 7 nucleotides align to TRBD1. CDR1 is SGHTA, CDR2 FQGTGA, per germline. The V and J ends lost 5 bases and 10 bases, in that order; junction bases with no gene match: 11. This CDR3 is built from 14 residues.

The V call is TRBV7-3, the J call TRBJ2-1, with TRBD1 as a possible D gene (6 bases). In germline, CDR1 is SGHTA, CDR2 FQGTGA. CDR3 length: 13 amino acids. V dropped 2 bases and J dropped 6 bases, with 8 bases sitting between them. The DNA of the CDR3 is TGTGCCAGCAGCTTAGGACAGTTCAATGAGCAGTTCTTC. Its protein is CASSLGQFNEQFF.

The chain uses TRBV25-1 and TRBJ2-7; perhaps TRBD1 as D (6 bases). The CDR3 spans 14 residues. Trimming pared 1 base from V and 3 bases from J, leaving 10 bases between. Per germline, CDR1 MGHDK and CDR2 SYGVNS. CDR3 amino acids: CASSESGAHYEQYF. In DNA, the CDR3 is TGTGCCAGCAGTGAATCAGGGGCCCACTACGAGCAGTACTTC.

This clone was counted a few times. The chain links TRBV9 to TRBJ2-5; 9 nucleotides line up with TRBD2. The trim removed 0 bases at V and 4 bases at J, leaving 7 bases unmatched. Germline-derived CDR1 and CDR2 are SGDLS and YYNGEE. The CDR3 spans 16 residues. The CDR3 DNA is TGTGCCAGCAGCGTAGCTCCTAGCGGGGCGGCAGAGACCCAGTACTTC. It yields the protein CASSVAPSGAAETQYF.

The V and J genes are TRBV14 and TRBJ2-1; D may be TRBD2 (6 bases). Germline CDR1 reads SGHDN; CDR2 reads FVKESK. The CDR3 length is 14 residues. V was cut by 1 base and J by 9 bases, with 13 bases left in between. The CDR3: CASSQALAGGEQFF. In DNA, the CDR3 is TGTGCCAGCAGCCAAGCACTAGCTGGAGGTGAGCAGTTCTTC.

The rearrangement links TRBV2 to TRBJ2-5; TRBD1 matches at 9 bases. The CDR3 is made up of 15 amino acids. Germline CDR1 SNHLY, CDR2 FYNNEI. The V segment lost 3 bases and the J segment 3 bases; nucleotides outside the gene matches: 5. The CDR3 protein is CASSDQGQGKETQYF. CDR3 DNA: TGTGCCAGCAGTGACCAGGGACAGGGCAAAGAGACCCAGTACTTC.

The J gene is TRBJ1-1, the V gene TRBV19, with D possibly being TRBD1 (5 bases). The CDR3 runs to 14 residues. Germline assignment: CDR1 LNHDA and CDR2 SQIVND (reference sequence). V was trimmed by 3 bases and J by 4 bases, leaving 12 bases between them. The CDR3, as DNA: TGTGCCAGTAGTATCGGGGTCGGGGGCACTGAAGCTTTCTTT. This encodes CASSIGVGGTEAFF.

This clone has more than one count but fewer than ten. The genes are TRBV2 and TRBJ1-4; no clear D gene. V shed 3 bases and J shed 4 bases, with 6 bases lying between them. This CDR3 spans 13 amino acids. Germline lookup yields CDR1 SNHLY and CDR2 FYNNEI. In DNA, the CDR3 is TGTGCCAGCAGTGACAGTTATAATGAAAAACTGTTTTTT. Amino acids: CASSDSYNEKLFF.

This clone showed up just a few times. V and J are TRBV7-3 and TRBJ2-3, with 10 positions matching TRBD2. The ends lost 5 bases at V and 6 bases at J; junction bases unmatched: 8. The CDR3 has 15 residues. Germline CDR1 and CDR2: SGHTA and FQGTGA. CDR3 in amino acids: CASSPGASGGDTQYF. The CDR3, as DNA: TGTGCCAGCAGCCCTGGTGCTAGCGGGGGTGATACGCAGTATTTT.

This chain links TRBV6-5 with TRBJ1-2, with 9 bases lining up with TRBD1. The junction had 10 bases not matched to a gene; V was cut back by 6 bases and J by 5 bases. The CDR3 runs to 15 residues. CDR1 is MNHEY and CDR2 is SVGAGI in the germline V gene. The CDR3 reads CASRLGTGRPYGYTF. The CDR3 DNA follows: TGTGCCAGCAGACTGGGGACAGGGAGGCCGTATGGCTACACCTTC.

The chain is built from TRBV7-9 and TRBJ1-5; 8 nucleotides line up with TRBD1. Trimming cost V 4 bases and J 8 bases; bases outside gene matches: 10. The CDR3 contains 15 residues. CDR1 is SEHNR, CDR2 FQNEAQ, per germline (reference sequence). The CDR3 sequence: CASSSGQGKSEPQHF. DNA of the CDR3: TGTGCCAGCAGCTCCGGACAGGGCAAGAGTGAGCCCCAGCATTTT.